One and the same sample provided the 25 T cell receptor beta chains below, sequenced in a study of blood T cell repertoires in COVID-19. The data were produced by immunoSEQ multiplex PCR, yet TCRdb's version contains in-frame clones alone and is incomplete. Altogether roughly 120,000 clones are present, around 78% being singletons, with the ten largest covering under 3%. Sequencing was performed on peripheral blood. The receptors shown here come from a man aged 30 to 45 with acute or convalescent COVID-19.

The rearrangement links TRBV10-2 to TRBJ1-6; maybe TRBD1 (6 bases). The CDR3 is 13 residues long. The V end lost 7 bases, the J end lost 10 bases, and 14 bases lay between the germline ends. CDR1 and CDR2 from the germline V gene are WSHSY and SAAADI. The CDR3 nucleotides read TGCGCCAGCACTACAGGGTCAGCGTCACCCCTCCACTTT. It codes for CASTTGSASPLHF.

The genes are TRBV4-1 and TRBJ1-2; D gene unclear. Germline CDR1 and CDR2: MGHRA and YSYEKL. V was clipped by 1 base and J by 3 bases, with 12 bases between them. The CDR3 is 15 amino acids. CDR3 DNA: TGCGCCAGCAGCCAAGGCGGAGGGTTTTACTATGGCTACACCTTC. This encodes CASSQGGGFYYGYTF.

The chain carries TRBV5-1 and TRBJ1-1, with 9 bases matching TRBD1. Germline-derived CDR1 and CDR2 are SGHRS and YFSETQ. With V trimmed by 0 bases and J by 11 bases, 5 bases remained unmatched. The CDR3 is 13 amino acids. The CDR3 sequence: CASSLEQGADAFF. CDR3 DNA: TGCGCCAGCAGCTTGGAACAGGGGGCAGATGCTTTCTTT.

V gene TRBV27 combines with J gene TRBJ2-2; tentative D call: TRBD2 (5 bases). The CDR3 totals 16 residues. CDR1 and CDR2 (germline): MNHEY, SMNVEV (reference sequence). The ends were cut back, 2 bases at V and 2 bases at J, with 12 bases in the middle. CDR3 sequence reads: CASSLIYRENTGELFF. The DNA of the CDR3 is TGTGCCAGCAGTTTAATCTATCGGGAAAACACCGGGGAGCTGTTTTTT.

This chain's CDR3 is CATSSNSGTGPDTQYF. The DNA for the CDR3 is TGTGCCACCAGCAGCAACTCCGGGACAGGGCCAGATACGCAGTATTTT. The chain carries TRBV15 and TRBJ2-3, with TRBD1 matching over 9 bases. In germline, CDR1 is LNHNV, CDR2 YYDKDF (reference sequence). V gave up 3 bases and J gave up 4 bases; unmatched junction bases: 8. CDR3 length: 16 residues.

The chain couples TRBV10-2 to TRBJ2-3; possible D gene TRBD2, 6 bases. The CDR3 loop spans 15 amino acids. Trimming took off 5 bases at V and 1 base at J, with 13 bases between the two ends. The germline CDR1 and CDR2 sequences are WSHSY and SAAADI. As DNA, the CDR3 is TGCGCCAGCAGTCCTCCCGCTAGCGGCACAGATACGCAGTATTTT. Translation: CASSPPASGTDTQYF.

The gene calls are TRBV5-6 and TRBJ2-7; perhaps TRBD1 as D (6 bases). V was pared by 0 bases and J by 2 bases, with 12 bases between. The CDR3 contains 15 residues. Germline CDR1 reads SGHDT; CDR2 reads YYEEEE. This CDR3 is CASSLAGRGAYEQYF. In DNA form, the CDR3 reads TGTGCCAGCAGCTTGGCGGGCAGGGGTGCCTACGAGCAGTACTTC. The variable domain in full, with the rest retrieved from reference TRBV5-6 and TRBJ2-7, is DAGVTQSPTHLIKTRGQQVTLRCSPKSGHDTVSWYQQALGQGPQFIFQYYEEEERQRGNFPDRFSGHQFPNYSSELNVNALLLGDSALYLCASSLAGRGAYEQYFGPGTRLTVT.

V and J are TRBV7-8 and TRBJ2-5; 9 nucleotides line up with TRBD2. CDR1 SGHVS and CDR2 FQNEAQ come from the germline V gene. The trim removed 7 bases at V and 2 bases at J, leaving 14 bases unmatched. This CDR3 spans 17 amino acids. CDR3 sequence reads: CASIAGLAGIVQETQYF. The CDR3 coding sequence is TGTGCCAGCATCGCGGGGCTAGCGGGAATCGTACAAGAGACCCAGTACTTC.

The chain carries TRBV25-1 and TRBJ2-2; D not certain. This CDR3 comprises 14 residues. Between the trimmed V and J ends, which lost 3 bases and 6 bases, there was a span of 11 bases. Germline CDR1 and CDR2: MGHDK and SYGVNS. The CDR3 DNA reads TGTGCCAGCAGTGATTCCGGGTACGCCGGGGAGCTGTTTTTT. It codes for CASSDSGYAGELFF.

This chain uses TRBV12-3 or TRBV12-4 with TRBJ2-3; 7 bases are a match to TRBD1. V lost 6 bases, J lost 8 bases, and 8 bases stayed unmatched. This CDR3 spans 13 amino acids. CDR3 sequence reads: CASRTDRAGTQYF. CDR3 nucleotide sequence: TGTGCCAGCAGGACTGACAGGGCCGGTACGCAGTATTTT.

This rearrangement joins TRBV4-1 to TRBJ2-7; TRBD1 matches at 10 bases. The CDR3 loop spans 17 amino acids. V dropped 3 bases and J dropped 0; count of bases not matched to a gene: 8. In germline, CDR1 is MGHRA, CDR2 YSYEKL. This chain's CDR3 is CASSHGGGQGGSYEQYF. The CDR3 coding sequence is TGCGCCAGCAGCCACGGGGGCGGACAGGGGGGCTCCTACGAGCAGTACTTC.

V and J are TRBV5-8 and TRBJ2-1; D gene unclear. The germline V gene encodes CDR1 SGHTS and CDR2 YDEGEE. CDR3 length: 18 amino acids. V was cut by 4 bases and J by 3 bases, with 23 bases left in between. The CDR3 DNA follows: TGTGCCAGCAGCCTAACCTATTACAGTCGCCTCAGCTACAATGAGCAGTTCTTC. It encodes CASSLTYYSRLSYNEQFF.

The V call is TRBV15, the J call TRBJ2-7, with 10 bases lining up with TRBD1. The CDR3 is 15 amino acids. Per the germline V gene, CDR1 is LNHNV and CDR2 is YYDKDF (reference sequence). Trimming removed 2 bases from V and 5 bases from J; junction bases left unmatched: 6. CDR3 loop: CATSRNRQGAHEQYV. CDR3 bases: TGTGCCACCAGCAGAAACCGACAGGGGGCCCACGAGCAGTACGTC.

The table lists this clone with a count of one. The CDR3 bases are TGTGCCAGCAGTGATGGACTAGCGGGGATGAACACCGGGGAGCTGTTTTTT. Amino acid sequence: CASSDGLAGMNTGELFF. The V gene is TRBV9, the J gene TRBJ2-2; 12 bases match TRBD2. Losses at the gene ends were 5 bases for V and 1 base for J; bases not matched to a gene: 6. The CDR3 loop spans 17 amino acids. Germline lookup yields CDR1 SGDLS and CDR2 YYNGEE.

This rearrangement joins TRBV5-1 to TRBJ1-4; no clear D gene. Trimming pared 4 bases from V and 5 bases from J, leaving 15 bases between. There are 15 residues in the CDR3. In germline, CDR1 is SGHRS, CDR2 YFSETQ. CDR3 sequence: CASSPGGRLNEKLFF. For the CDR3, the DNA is TGCGCCAGCAGCCCTGGAGGGCGGCTAAATGAAAAACTGTTTTTT. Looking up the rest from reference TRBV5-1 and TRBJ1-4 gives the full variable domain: KAGVTQTPRYLIKTRGQQVTLSCSPISGHRSVSWYQQTPGQGLQFLFEYFSETQRNKGNFPGRFSGRQFSNSRSEMNVSTLELGDSALYLCASSPGGRLNEKLFFGSGTQLSVL.

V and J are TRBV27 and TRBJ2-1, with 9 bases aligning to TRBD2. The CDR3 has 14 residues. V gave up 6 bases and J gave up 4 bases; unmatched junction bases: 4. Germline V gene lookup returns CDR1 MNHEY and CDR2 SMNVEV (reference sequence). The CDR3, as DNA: TGTGCCAGCAGCGTAGCGGGGGAATACAATGAGCAGTTCTTC. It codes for CASSVAGEYNEQFF.

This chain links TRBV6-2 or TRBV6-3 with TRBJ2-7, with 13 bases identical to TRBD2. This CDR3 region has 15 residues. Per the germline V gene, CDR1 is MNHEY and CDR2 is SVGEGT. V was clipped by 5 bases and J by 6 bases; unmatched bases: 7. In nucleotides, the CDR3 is TGTGCCAGCAGTGTGACCCGGACTAGCGGGGGCGAGCAGTACTTC. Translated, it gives CASSVTRTSGGEQYF.

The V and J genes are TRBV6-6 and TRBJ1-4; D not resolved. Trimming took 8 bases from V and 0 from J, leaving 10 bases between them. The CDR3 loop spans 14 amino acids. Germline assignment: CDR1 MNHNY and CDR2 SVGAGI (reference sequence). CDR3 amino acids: CASLLGATNEKLFF. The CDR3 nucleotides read TGTGCCAGCCTGCTGGGAGCAACTAATGAAAAACTGTTTTTT.

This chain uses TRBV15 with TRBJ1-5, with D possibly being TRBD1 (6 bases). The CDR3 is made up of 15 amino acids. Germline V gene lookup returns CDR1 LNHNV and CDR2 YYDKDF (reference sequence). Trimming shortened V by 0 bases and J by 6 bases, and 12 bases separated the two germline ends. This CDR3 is CATSRDRSGAQPQHF. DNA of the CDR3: TGTGCCACCAGCAGAGATAGATCAGGGGCTCAGCCCCAGCATTTT.

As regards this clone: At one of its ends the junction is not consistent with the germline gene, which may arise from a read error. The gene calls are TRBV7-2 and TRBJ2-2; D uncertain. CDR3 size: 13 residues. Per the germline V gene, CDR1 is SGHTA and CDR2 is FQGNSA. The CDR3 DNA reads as TGTGCCAGCAGCTTAGGCCACACGGGGGAGCTGTTTTTT. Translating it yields CASSLGHTGELFF. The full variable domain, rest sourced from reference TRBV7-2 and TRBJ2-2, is GAGVSQSPSNKVTEKGKDVELRCDPISGHTALYWYRQSLGQGLEFLIYFQGNSAPDKSGLPSDRFSAERTGGSVSTLTIQRTQQEDSAVYLCASSLGHTGELFFGEGSRLTVL.

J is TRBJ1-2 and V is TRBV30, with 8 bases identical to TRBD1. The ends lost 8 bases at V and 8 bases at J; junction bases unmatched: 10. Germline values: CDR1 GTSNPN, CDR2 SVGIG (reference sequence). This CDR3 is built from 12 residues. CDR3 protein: CAGETGARGYTF. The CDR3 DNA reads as TGTGCCGGTGAGACAGGGGCCAGAGGCTACACCTTC.

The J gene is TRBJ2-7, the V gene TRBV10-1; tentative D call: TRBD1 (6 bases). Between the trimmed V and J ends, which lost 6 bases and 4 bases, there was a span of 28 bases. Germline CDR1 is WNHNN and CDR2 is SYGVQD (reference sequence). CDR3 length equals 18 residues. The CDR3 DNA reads TGCGCCAGCAGGGCTATGAGCCTGGGTCAGGGGCACCGATACGAGCAGTACGTC. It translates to CASRAMSLGQGHRYEQYV.

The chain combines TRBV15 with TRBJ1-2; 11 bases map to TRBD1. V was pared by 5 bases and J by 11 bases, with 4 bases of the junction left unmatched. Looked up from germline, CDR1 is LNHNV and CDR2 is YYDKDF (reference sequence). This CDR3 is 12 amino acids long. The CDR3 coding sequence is TGTGCCACCAGCCGGGGGACAGGGGGATACACCTTC. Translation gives CATSRGTGGYTF. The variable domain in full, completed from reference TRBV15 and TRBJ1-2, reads DAMVIQNPRYQVTQFGKPVTLSCSQTLNHNVMYWYQQKSSQAPKLLFHYYDKDFNNEADTPDNFQSRRPNTSFCFLDIRSPGLGDTAMYLCATSRGTGGYTFGSGTRLTVV.

Written as DNA, the CDR3 is TGTGCCAGCAGCTCGGTCGGGACTAGCGGGAGCCCTAGCACAGATACGCAGTATTTT. It is translated as CASSSVGTSGSPSTDTQYF. J is TRBJ2-3 and V is TRBV11-3; TRBD2 matches 14 bases. The trim removed 4 bases at V and 0 bases at J, leaving 9 bases unmatched. The CDR3 is made up of 19 amino acids. Per the germline V gene, CDR1 is SGHNT and CDR2 is YENEEA. Using reference TRBV11-3 and TRBJ2-3 for the parts outside the CDR3, the full variable domain is EAGVVQSPRYKIIEKKQPVAFWCNPISGHNTLYWYLQNLGQGPELLIRYENEEAVDDSQLPKDRFSAERLKGVDSTLKIQPAELGDSAVYLCASSSVGTSGSPSTDTQYFGPGTRLTVL.

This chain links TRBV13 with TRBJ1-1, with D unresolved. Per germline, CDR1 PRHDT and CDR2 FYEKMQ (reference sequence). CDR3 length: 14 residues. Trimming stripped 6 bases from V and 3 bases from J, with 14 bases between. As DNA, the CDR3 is TGTGCCAGCAGGCTGAGGGTTTTGGACACTGAAGCTTTCTTT. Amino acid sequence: CASRLRVLDTEAFF.